Following are 32 T cell receptor beta chains from one sample sequenced in a study of CD8+ T cells in alopecia areata. Treatment in this sample: oral pan-JAK inhibitor, 5-10 mg twice daily. Extraction and reverse transcription of RNA yielded cDNA as the sequencing template. The protocol was immunoSEQ multiplex PCR, while the TCRdb copy is restricted to in-frame clones and leaves out a portion. The table includes 95,000 to 120,000 clones, less than 70% detected once. Sequenced here: CD4+ T cells sorted from blood, sampled at week 24, from a patient treated with tofacitinib. The receptors originated from a human donor with alopecia areata.

The rearrangement joins TRBV27 to TRBJ1-4; D unclear. The CDR3 is 17 residues long. In germline, CDR1 is MNHEY, CDR2 SMNVEV (reference sequence). The V end lost 0 bases, the J end lost 0 bases, and 11 bases lay between the germline ends. This CDR3 reads CASSLSRPHATNEKLFF. CDR3 sequence (DNA): TGTGCCAGCAGTTTATCTAGACCCCATGCAACTAATGAAAAACTGTTTTTT.

There are a few counts of this clone. The rearrangement uses TRBV28 and TRBJ2-2; no clear D. Trimming removed 7 bases at V and 0 bases at J, with 9 bases between. This CDR3 region has 14 residues. Germline V gene lookup returns CDR1 MDHEN and CDR2 SYDVKM. The CDR3 is CASNFNPNTGELFF. The CDR3 coding sequence is TGTGCCAGCAATTTCAACCCGAACACCGGGGAGCTGTTTTTT.

The table lists this clone with a count of one. The chain joins TRBV5-1 to TRBJ1-2; 7 bases line up with TRBD1. Germline V gene data show CDR1 as SGHRS and CDR2 as YFSETQ. V lost 7 bases and J lost 3; bases outside the gene matches: 9. The CDR3 is made up of 14 amino acids. CDR3 sequence (DNA): TGCGCCAGCGCTTCACGTGGACAGGACTATGGCTACACCTTC. Translating gives CASASRGQDYGYTF.

This clone was counted a single time. The sample has other DNA sequences that encode this CDR3 too. V gene TRBV30 combines with J gene TRBJ1-2; D is unclear. This CDR3 has 13 amino acids. Germline assignment: CDR1 GTSNPN and CDR2 SVGIG (reference sequence). The germline V and J ends were trimmed by 0 bases and 0 bases, with 5 bases remaining between them. CDR3: CAWSVGSNYGYTF. CDR3 in DNA: TGTGCCTGGAGTGTAGGTTCTAACTATGGCTACACCTTC.

The V call is TRBV6-5, the J call TRBJ1-2, with a tentative D call TRBD1 (5 bases). The CDR3 is made up of 15 amino acids. Germline V gives CDR1 MNHEY, CDR2 SVGAGI. The V gene lost 0 bases and the J gene lost 7 bases, with 15 bases spanning the gap. The CDR3, as DNA: TGTGCCAGCAGTTACTCGATCGGGGGGGACGGTGGCTACACCTTC. Translation gives CASSYSIGGDGGYTF.

This rearrangement joins TRBV5-6 to TRBJ1-4; possibly TRBD1 for D (5 bases). The germline V and J ends were trimmed by 4 bases and 3 bases, with 10 bases remaining between them. The CDR3 is 14 amino acids. The germline gives CDR1 SGHDT, CDR2 YYEEEE. The CDR3 bases are TGTGCCAGCAGCCGGTGGGGGGCTAATGAAAAACTGTTTTTT. Its translation is CASSRWGANEKLFF.

The CDR3: CASNLLAGGSGELFF. The CDR3 DNA sequence: TGTGCCAGCAATCTTCTAGCGGGGGGCTCCGGGGAGCTGTTTTTT. The chain is built from TRBV2 and TRBJ2-2, with 11 bases aligning to TRBD2. Germline CDR1 SNHLY, CDR2 FYNNEI. The CDR3 consists of 15 residues. J lost 6 bases, V lost 7 bases, and 7 bases had no gene match.

V usage is TRBV7-9 and J usage is TRBJ1-2, with D possibly TRBD1 on 6 matching bases. There are 15 residues in the CDR3. V was pared by 1 base and J by 2 bases, with 11 bases between. The V gene's germline CDR1 is SEHNR and CDR2 FQNEAQ (reference sequence). DNA of the CDR3: TGTGCCAGCAGCTTAGACGGGACATTCAACTATGGCTACACCTTC. Translated: CASSLDGTFNYGYTF. Variable domain in full (rest from reference TRBV7-9 and TRBJ1-2): DTGVSQNPRHKITKRGQNVTFRCDPISEHNRLYWYRQTLGQGPEFLTYFQNEAQLEKSRLLSDRFSAERPKGSFSTLEIQRTEQGDSAMYLCASSLDGTFNYGYTFGSGTRLTVV.

The V and J genes are TRBV7-9 and TRBJ2-5, with TRBD2 matching over 7 bases. The DNA end lines up better with TRBJ2-7; the J call may be wrong. The CDR3 spans 13 residues. Germline V gene data show CDR1 as SEHNR and CDR2 as FQNEAQ (reference sequence). Here the CDR3 DNA reads TGTGCCAGCAGCTTAGGGGAGGGTTACGAGCAGTACTTC. It translates to CASSLGEGYEQYF.

The chain has TRBV30 and TRBJ2-5; the match to TRBD1 covers 7 bases. Germline lookup yields CDR1 GTSNPN and CDR2 SVGIG (reference sequence). The V gene end was trimmed by 0 bases and the J gene end by 4 bases; junction bases not matched to a gene: 5. The CDR3 totals 14 residues. CDR3 loop: CAWSVLGGGETQYF. DNA of the CDR3: TGTGCCTGGAGTGTACTAGGGGGCGGAGAGACCCAGTACTTC.

This chain connects TRBV5-1 to TRBJ1-4; no definite D call. This CDR3 has 13 amino acids. The V gene's germline CDR1 is SGHRS and CDR2 YFSETQ. V lost 0 bases, J lost 6 bases, and 6 bases lay in between. CDR3 DNA: TGCGCCAGCAGCTTGGACAGCGATGAAAAACTGTTTTTT. Translated: CASSLDSDEKLFF.

J is TRBJ2-7 and V is TRBV16; maybe TRBD2 (6 bases). The V and J ends lost 2 bases and 3 bases respectively, with 8 bases between them. Germline CDR1 and CDR2: KGHSY and FQNENV. This CDR3 has 13 residues. CDR3 region: CASSQGGSYEQYF. As DNA, the CDR3 is TGTGCCAGCAGCCAAGGAGGGAGCTACGAGCAGTACTTC. The whole variable domain, filled in from reference TRBV16 and TRBJ2-7, reads GEEVAQTPKHLVRGEGQKAKLYCAPIKGHSYVFWYQQVLKNEFKFLISFQNENVFDETGMPKERFSAKCLPNSPCSLEIQATKLEDSAVYFCASSQGGSYEQYFGPGTRLTVT.

The table lists this clone with a few counts. V is TRBV11-3 and J is TRBJ1-1; D is perhaps TRBD1 (5 bases). This CDR3 is built from 16 residues. V lost 3 bases and J 1 base, leaving 15 bases between the germline ends. CDR1 SGHNT and CDR2 YENEEA come from the germline V gene. CDR3 sequence reads: CASSLVLWGENTEAFF. The CDR3 DNA reads as TGTGCCAGCAGCTTGGTCCTTTGGGGGGAGAACACTGAAGCTTTCTTT.

The rearrangement links TRBV10-2 to TRBJ2-5; D possibly matches TRBD1 or TRBD2 (5 bases each). V dropped 7 bases and J dropped 4 bases, with 7 bases sitting between them. This CDR3 has 11 residues. Germline loops: CDR1 WSHSY, CDR2 SAAADI. Written as DNA, the CDR3 is TGCGCCAGCATGAGGGGAGAGACCCAGTACTTC. As protein: CASMRGETQYF.

This chain uses TRBV20-1 with TRBJ2-1; D remains unclear. V was trimmed by 4 bases and J by 4 bases, leaving 5 bases between them. The CDR3 is 11 residues long. Germline assignment: CDR1 DFQATT and CDR2 SNEGSKA (reference sequence). CDR3 nucleotides: TGCAGTGCTATACTGTACAATGAGCAGTTCTTC. Translated, it gives CSAILYNEQFF.

The genes are TRBV7-2 and TRBJ1-1; D uncertain. The CDR3 sequence is 11 residues long. With 5 bases removed from V and 10 bases from J, the gap between germline ends came to 11 bases. The germline CDR1 and CDR2 sequences are SGHTA and FQGNSA. CDR3 sequence (DNA): TGTGCCAGCAGCCCAGGTCTCGGAGCTTTCTTT. It translates to CASSPGLGAFF.

The J gene is TRBJ2-2, the V gene TRBV4-2, with TRBD2 matching 8 bases. The germline CDR1 and CDR2 sequences are LGHNA and YNFKEQ. The CDR3 has 16 amino acids. J lost 0 bases, V lost 6 bases, and 6 bases had no gene match. In DNA, the CDR3 is TGTGCCAGCAGTCCTACTAGCGGCACGAACACCGGGGAGCTGTTTTTT. Translated, it gives CASSPTSGTNTGELFF.

This clone was observed a handful of times. This rearrangement joins TRBV5-1 to TRBJ2-5; 8 bases match TRBD2. V lost 2 bases to trimming and J lost 4 bases; unmatched junction nucleotides: 4. CDR1 SGHRS and CDR2 YFSETQ come from the germline V gene. The CDR3 loop spans 14 amino acids. The chain's CDR3 is CASSLGLAGETQYF. The CDR3 coding sequence is TGCGCCAGCAGCTTAGGACTAGCAGGAGAGACCCAGTACTTC.

The sample holds a few counts of this clone. V usage is TRBV20-1 and J usage is TRBJ2-5; D ambiguous. The V end was cut by 6 bases, the J end by 7 bases, with 9 bases between. This CDR3 is 10 amino acids long. The germline V gene encodes CDR1 DFQATT and CDR2 SNEGSKA (reference sequence). CDR3 bases: TGCAGTGCCAGTCGAGGGACCCAGTACTTC. Its translation is CSASRGTQYF.

The chain employs TRBV7-2 and TRBJ2-6; a possible D gene is TRBD1 (5 bases). The CDR3 sequence is 15 residues long. Looked up from germline, CDR1 is SGHTA and CDR2 is FQGNSA. V lost 4 bases, J lost 0 bases, and 7 bases lay in between. The CDR3 is CASSSDISGANVLTF. The CDR3 DNA follows: TGTGCCAGCAGCTCGGACATCTCTGGGGCCAACGTCCTGACTTTC.

The gene calls are TRBV2 and TRBJ1-4; no clear D gene. Germline CDR1 SNHLY, CDR2 FYNNEI. The CDR3 consists of 14 residues. Between the trimmed V and J ends, which lost 1 base and 11 bases, there was a span of 14 bases. This chain's CDR3 is CASSEGVVGNKLFF. The CDR3 region has the DNA TGTGCCAGCAGTGAAGGGGTAGTTGGCAACAAACTGTTTTTT.

This chain connects TRBV7-9 to TRBJ2-2; 7 bases agree with TRBD2. The CDR3 is made up of 12 amino acids. Germline-derived CDR1 and CDR2 are SEHNR and FQNEAQ (reference sequence). V was clipped by 10 bases and J by 4 bases; unmatched bases: 3. CDR3 coding DNA: TGTGCCAACGGGGGGATCACCGGGGAGCTGTTTTTT. It codes for CANGGITGELFF.

A few counts support this clone. The chain couples TRBV6-1 to TRBJ2-1; TRBD2 matches at 10 bases. After removal of 6 bases from V and 5 bases from J, the junction contained 4 bases not matched to a gene. CDR3 length: 14 residues. From germline, CDR1 is MNHNS and CDR2 SASEGT. CDR3 DNA: TGTGCCAGCAGAATTAGCGGGGGGCACAATGAGCAGTTCTTC. This sequence encodes CASRISGGHNEQFF.

V is TRBV7-6 and J is TRBJ2-2, with TRBD2 matching 11 bases. The CDR3 is 15 amino acids. V dropped 6 bases and J dropped 8; count of bases not matched to a gene: 8. CDR1 is SGHVS and CDR2 is FNYEAQ in the germline V gene. CDR3: CASSSALAGAGELFF. In DNA, the CDR3 is TGTGCCAGCAGTTCAGCACTAGCGGGGGCAGGGGAGCTGTTTTTT.

A few counts support this clone. The V and J genes are TRBV9 and TRBJ2-3, with D perhaps TRBD2 (6 bases). With 4 bases removed from V and 0 bases from J, the gap between germline ends came to 12 bases. CDR1 is SGDLS and CDR2 is YYNGEE in the germline V gene. The CDR3 totals 15 residues. The CDR3: CASSPWDSSTDTQYF. In DNA, the CDR3 is TGTGCCAGCAGCCCCTGGGACTCTAGCACAGATACGCAGTATTTT.

The chain carries TRBV30 and TRBJ1-1; a weak D match, TRBD1 (6 bases). The length of the CDR3 is 13 residues. Germline CDR1 reads GTSNPN; CDR2 reads SVGIG (reference sequence). The V end was cut by 7 bases, the J end by 0 bases, with 12 bases between. CDR3 loop: CASQGTVNTEAFF. Here the CDR3 DNA reads TGTGCCTCCCAGGGGACGGTGAACACTGAAGCTTTCTTT.

This clone was observed a single time. The chain combines TRBV25-1 with TRBJ1-6; D possibly corresponds to TRBD1 (6 bases). Germline V CDR1 and CDR2: MGHDK, SYGVNS. The CDR3 length is 15 residues. Trimming stripped 3 bases from V and 7 bases from J, with 13 bases between. The CDR3 nucleotides read TGTGCCAGCAGTGAGACAGGCGGTCGCAATTCACCCCTCCACTTT. This codes for CASSETGGRNSPLHF.

The chain recombines TRBV5-1 with TRBJ2-2; TRBD2 is a possible D gene (6 bases). Germline V gives CDR1 SGHRS, CDR2 YFSETQ. Trimming pared 4 bases from V and 0 bases from J, leaving 10 bases between. This CDR3 contains 15 residues. This CDR3 is CASSPGRSNTGELFF. The CDR3 DNA is TGCGCCAGCAGCCCGGGGAGGTCGAACACCGGGGAGCTGTTTTTT.

CDR3: CASSWTGAYSNQPQHF. CDR3 coding DNA: TGTGCCAGCAGCTGGACAGGGGCCTATAGCAATCAGCCCCAGCATTTT. This chain links TRBV7-2 with TRBJ1-5, with 9 nucleotides matching TRBD1. The CDR3 extends over 16 amino acids. The V and J ends lost 4 bases and 0 bases, in that order; junction bases with no gene match: 4. Germline V gene lookup returns CDR1 SGHTA and CDR2 FQGNSA. Supplemented by reference TRBV7-2 and TRBJ1-5, the full variable domain reads GAGVSQSPSNKVTEKGKDVELRCDPISGHTALYWYRQSLGQGLEFLIYFQGNSAPDKSGLPSDRFSAERTGGSVSTLTIQRTQQEDSAVYLCASSWTGAYSNQPQHFGDGTRLSIL.

The rearrangement joins TRBV29-1 to TRBJ1-4; D not certain. Trimming shortened V by 6 bases and J by 5 bases, and 13 bases separated the two germline ends. The CDR3 has 13 residues. Germline CDR1 and CDR2: SQVTM and ANQGSEA. CDR3 protein: CSVLVRLNEKLFF. The CDR3 DNA reads TGCAGCGTCCTGGTCCGTCTGAATGAAAAACTGTTTTTT.

This sequence joins TRBV5-6 and TRBJ1-2; TRBD1 matches at 7 bases. V dropped 2 bases and J dropped 3; count of bases not matched to a gene: 1. This CDR3 is 13 amino acids long. Per the germline V gene, CDR1 is SGHDT and CDR2 is YYEEEE. The CDR3 bases are TGTGCCAGCAGCTTACAGGGGTACTATGGCTACACCTTC. This sequence encodes CASSLQGYYGYTF.

The V call is TRBV29-1, the J call TRBJ1-2; D is unresolved. The V gene lost 4 bases and the J gene lost 7 bases, with 13 bases spanning the gap. CDR1 SQVTM and CDR2 ANQGSEA come from the germline V gene. The CDR3 contains 12 residues. DNA of the CDR3: TGCAGCGTTGGGAGGTCGGGGAGTGGCTACACCTTC. It encodes CSVGRSGSGYTF.